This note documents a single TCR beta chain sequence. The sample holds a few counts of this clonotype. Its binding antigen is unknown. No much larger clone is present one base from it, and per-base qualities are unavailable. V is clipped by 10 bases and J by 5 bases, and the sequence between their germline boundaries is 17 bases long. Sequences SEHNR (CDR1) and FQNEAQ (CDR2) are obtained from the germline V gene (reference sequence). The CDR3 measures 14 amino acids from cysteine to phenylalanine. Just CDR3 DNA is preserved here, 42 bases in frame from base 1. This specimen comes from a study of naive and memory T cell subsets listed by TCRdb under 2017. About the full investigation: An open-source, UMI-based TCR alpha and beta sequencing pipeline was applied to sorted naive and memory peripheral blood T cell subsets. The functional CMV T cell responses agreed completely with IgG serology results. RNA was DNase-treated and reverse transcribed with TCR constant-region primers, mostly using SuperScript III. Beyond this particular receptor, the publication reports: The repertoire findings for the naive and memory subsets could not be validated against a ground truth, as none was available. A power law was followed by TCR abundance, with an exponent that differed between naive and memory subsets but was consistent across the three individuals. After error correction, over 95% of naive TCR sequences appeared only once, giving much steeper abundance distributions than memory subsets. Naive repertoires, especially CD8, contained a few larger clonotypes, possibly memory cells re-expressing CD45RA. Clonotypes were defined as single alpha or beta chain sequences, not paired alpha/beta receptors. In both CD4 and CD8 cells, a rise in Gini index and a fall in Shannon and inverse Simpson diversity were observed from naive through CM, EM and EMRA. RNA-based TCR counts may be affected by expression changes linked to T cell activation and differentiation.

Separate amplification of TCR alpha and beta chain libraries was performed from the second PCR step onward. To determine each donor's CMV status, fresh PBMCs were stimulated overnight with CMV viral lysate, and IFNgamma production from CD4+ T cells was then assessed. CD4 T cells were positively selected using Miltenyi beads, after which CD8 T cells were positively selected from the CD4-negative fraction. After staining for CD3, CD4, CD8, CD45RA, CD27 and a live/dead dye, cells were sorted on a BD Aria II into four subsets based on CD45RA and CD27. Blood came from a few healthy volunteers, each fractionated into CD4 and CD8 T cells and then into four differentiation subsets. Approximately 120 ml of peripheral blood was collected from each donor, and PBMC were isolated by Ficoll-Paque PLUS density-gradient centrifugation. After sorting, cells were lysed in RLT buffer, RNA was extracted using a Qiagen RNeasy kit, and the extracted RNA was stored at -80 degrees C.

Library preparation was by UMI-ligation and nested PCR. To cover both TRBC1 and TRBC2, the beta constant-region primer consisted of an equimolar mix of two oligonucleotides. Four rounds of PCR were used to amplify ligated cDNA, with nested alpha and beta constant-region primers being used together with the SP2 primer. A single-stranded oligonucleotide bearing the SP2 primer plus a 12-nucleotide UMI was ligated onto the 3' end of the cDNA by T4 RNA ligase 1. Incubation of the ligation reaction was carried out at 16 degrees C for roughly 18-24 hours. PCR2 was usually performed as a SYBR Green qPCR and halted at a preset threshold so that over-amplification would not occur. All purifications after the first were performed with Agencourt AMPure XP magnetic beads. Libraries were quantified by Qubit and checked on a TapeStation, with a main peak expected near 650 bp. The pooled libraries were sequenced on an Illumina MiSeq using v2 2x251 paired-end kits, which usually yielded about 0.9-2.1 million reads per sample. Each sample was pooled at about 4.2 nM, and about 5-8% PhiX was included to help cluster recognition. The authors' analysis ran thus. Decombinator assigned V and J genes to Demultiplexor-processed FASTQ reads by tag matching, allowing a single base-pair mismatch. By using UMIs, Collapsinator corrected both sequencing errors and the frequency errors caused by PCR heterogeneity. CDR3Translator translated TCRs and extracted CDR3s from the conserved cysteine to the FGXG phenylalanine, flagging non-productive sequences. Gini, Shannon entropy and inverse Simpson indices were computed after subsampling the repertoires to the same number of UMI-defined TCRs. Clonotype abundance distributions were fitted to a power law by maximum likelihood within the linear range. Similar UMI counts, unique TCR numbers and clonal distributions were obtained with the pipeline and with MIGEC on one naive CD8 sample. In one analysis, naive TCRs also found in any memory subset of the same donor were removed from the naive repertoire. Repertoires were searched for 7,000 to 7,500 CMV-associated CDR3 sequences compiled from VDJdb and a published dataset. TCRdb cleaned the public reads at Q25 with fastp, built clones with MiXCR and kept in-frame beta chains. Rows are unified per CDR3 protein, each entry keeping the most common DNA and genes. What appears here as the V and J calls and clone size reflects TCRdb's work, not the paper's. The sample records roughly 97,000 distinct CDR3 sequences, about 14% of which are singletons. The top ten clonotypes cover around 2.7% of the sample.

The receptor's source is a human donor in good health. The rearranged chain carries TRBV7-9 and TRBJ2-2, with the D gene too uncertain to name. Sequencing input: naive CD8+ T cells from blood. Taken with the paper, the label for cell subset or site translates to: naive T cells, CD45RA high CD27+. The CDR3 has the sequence CATTEFPLTGELFF. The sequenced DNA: TGTGCCACCACCGAGTTTCCGCTTACCGGGGAGCTGTTTTTT.